This TCR beta chain was observed in a study of vaccination effects on CD4 cells after COVID-19. Regarding the study as a whole: Only a single clone (1 of 255 vaccine-induced clones in healthy vaccinees) cross-reacted with common cold coronaviruses.

The ends lost 7 bases at V and 4 bases at J; junction bases unmatched: 5. Per the germline V gene, CDR1 is ENHRY and CDR2 is SYGVKD. The CDR3 runs to 13 residues. To note about this clone: Antigen unknown.

Here immunoSEQ multiplex PCR was the method, and the copy in TCRdb shows in-frame clones only, minus some. The table includes some 19,000 clones, roughly two thirds detected once. Before sequencing, viral peptide pools were used by the ViraFEST assay to expand antigen-specific CD4+ T cells. Scientists isolated CD4+ T cells after a roughly 9-day culture period ended. Testing of the vaccine recipients showed negative nucleocapsid antibodies and no prior SARS-CoV-2 infection. The specimen comprised CD4+ T cells from PBMCs cultured with HCoV-NL63 spike peptides, sampled before COVID-19 vaccination. The clonotype originates from a human donor who received a COVID-19 vaccine. The chain joins TRBV10-3 to TRBJ2-3; 7 nucleotides align to TRBD2. As DNA, the CDR3 is TGTGCCATCACCCCGGGAGGTCCAGATACGCAGTATTTT. Encoded protein: CAITPGGPDTQYF.